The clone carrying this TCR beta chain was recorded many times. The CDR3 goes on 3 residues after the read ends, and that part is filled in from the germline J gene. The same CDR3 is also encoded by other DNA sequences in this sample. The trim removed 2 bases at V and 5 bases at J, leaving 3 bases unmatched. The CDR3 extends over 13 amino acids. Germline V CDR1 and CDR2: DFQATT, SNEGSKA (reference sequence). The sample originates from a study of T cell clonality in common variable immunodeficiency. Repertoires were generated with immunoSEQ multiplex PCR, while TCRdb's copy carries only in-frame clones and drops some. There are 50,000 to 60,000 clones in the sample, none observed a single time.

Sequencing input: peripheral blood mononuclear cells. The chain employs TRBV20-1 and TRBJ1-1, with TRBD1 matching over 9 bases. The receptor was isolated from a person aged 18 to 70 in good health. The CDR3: CSARKQGATEAFF. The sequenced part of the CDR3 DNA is TGCAGTGCTAGAAAACAGGGGGCGACTGAA.